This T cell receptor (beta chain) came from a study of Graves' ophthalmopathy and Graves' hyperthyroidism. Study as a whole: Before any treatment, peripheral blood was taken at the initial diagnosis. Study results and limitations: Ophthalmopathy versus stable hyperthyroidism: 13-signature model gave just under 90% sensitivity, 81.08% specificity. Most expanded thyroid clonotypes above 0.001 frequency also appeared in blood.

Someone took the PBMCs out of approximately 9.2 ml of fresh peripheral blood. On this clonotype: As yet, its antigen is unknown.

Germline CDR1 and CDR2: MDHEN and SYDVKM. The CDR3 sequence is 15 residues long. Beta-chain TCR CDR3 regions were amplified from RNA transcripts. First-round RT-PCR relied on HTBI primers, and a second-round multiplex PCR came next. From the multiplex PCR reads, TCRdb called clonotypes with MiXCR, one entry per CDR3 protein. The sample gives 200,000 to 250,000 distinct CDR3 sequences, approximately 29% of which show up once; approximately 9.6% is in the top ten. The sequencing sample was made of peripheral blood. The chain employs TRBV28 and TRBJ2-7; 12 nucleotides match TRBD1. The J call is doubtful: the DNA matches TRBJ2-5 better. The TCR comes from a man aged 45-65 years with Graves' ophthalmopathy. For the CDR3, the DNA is TGTGCCACTTCCGGGACAGGGGGCGGTGGAGAGACCCAGTACTTC. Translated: CATSGTGGGGETQYF.